The clone carrying this T cell receptor beta chain appeared many times. The sample comes from a study of T cells in Graves' hyperthyroidism and ophthalmopathy. RNA transcripts gave rise to amplified TCR beta CDR3 regions. HTBI primers were employed in a first-round RT-PCR of the TCR CDR3. MiXCR was run by TCRdb on the multiplex PCR reads, yielding one entry per CDR3 protein. Of around 700,000 distinct CDR3 sequences in the sample, roughly 20% are singletons; the top ten hold 15% to 20%. The sequencing input was blood. This receptor was taken from a woman between 45 and 65 years old with Graves' hyperthyroidism that later progressed to Graves' ophthalmopathy.

This chain's CDR3 is CASSGRRSLNTEAFF. The CDR3 DNA is TGTGCCAGCAGTGGCAGGCGAAGTTTGAACACTGAAGCTTTCTTT. The V and J genes are TRBV2 and TRBJ1-1; no firm D call. CDR1 SNHLY and CDR2 FYNNEI come from the germline V gene. This CDR3 has 15 residues. The V and J ends lost 4 bases and 0 bases respectively, with 12 bases between them. Full variable domain (missing parts from reference TRBV2 and TRBJ1-1): EPEVTQTPSHQVTQMGQEVILRCVPISNHLYFYWYRQILGQKVEFLVSFYNNEISEKSEIFDDQFSVERPDGSNFTLKIRSTKLEDSAMYFCASSGRRSLNTEAFFGQGTRLTVV.